The clone carrying this T cell receptor (beta chain) was counted ten times or more. The target antigen is unknown. TCRdb itself ran the multiplex PCR reads through MiXCR, one entry per CDR3 protein. The repertoire holds tens of thousands of distinct CDR3 sequences, roughly 20% seen once, with 2% to 3% in the top ten. Axillary draining lymph nodes of breast cancer patients supplied the node samples. These data belong to a study of breast tumors, draining lymph nodes, adjacent tissues. General observations from the study: Tumor and nontumor repertoires were significantly more similar in luminal-like than in basal-like breast cancer. That most tumor T cells come from lymph nodes remained unproven. Most tumor T cells seemingly derive from lymph node, then expand in tumor.

This receptor was taken from a female donor with breast cancer. Some clones in this sample may be carry-over from other donors' samples. Specimen: axillary lymph node tissue.

The CDR3 region has the DNA TGTGCCAGCAGCGTAGCTTCGGCCACAGATACGCAGTATTTT. Amino acids: CASSVASATDTQYF. The chain couples TRBV9 to TRBJ2-3; D ambiguous. The germline V gene encodes CDR1 SGDLS and CDR2 YYNGEE. The CDR3 consists of 14 residues. V was trimmed by 0 bases and J by 2 bases, leaving 7 bases between them.